The source of this TCR beta chain is a study of spatial heterogeneity in lung cancer. Time point specified: sample taken at primary tumor resection. Patients with untreated early-stage non-small cell lung cancer, numbering around 71, were the donors. Whole RNA obtained from tumor, nontumor lung or frozen PBMC underwent sequencing without sorting. This clonotype is medium-sized (0.01 to 0.1%) in the sample. TCRdb used MiXCR to reprocess the 5' RACE reads, holding one entry per CDR3 protein. The table lists about 2,000 distinct CDR3 sequences, about 6.8% of them singletons. Trimming at V came to 2 bases and at J to 4 bases, leaving 6 bases not matched to a gene. The CDR3 runs 15 residues. Germline V lookup: CDR1 SEHNR, CDR2 FQNEAQ (reference sequence).

J is TRBJ1-2 and V is TRBV7-9, with 8 nucleotides matching TRBD1. This receptor was obtained from a male donor with early-stage non-small cell lung cancer. The specimen was normal lung tissue next to the tumor, collected at surgery. The CDR3 DNA sequence: TGTGCCAGCAGCTTACAGGGGGCATCAGGCTATGGCTACACCTTC. It specifies CASSLQGASGYGYTF.